This T cell receptor (beta chain) was captured in a study of T cell responses to AZD1222 COVID-19 vaccine. This table comes from immunoSEQ multiplex PCR, and its TCRdb copy is limited to in-frame clones, with some not included. The table lists some 52,000 clones, roughly 89% of them singletons. Trimming shortened V by 3 bases and J by 10 bases, and 10 bases separated the two germline ends. Germline V gives CDR1 MDHEN, CDR2 SYDVKM. The CDR3 consists of 12 residues. Overall study results and limits: White British donors predominated, females outnumbered males, and clonal diversity was possibly underestimated. At study baseline, merely several AZD1222 recipients were seropositive.

In regard to this clone: Its antigen is unidentified.

This receptor was identified in an adult who received the AZD1222 COVID-19 vaccine. The specimen comprised peripheral blood, sampled 28 days after the second AZD1222 dose. The chain has TRBV28 and TRBJ2-1, with D hard to call. CDR3 in amino acids: CASSFWSAEQFF. DNA of the CDR3: TGTGCCAGCAGTTTTTGGTCGGCAGAGCAGTTCTTC.